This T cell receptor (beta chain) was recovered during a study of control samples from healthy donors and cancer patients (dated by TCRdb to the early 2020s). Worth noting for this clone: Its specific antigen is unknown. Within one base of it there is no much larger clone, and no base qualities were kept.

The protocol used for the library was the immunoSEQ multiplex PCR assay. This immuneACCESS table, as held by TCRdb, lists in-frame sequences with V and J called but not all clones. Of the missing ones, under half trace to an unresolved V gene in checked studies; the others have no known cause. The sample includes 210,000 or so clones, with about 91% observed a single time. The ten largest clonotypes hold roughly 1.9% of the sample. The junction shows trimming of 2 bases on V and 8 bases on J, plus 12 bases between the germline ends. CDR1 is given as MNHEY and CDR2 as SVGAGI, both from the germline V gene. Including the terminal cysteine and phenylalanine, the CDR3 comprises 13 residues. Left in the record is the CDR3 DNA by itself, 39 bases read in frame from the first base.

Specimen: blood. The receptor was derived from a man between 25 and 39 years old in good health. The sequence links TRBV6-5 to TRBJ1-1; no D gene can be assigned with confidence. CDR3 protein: CASSYGTAPEAFF. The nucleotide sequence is TGTGCCAGCAGTTACGGCACCGCGCCAGAAGCTTTCTTT.